The rows below give T cell receptor beta chains drawn from one sample of a study of T-cell reconstitution after alpha-beta-depleted transplantation in children. TCRdb reanalysed the PCR reads using MiXCR and keeps one entry per CDR3 protein. The sample carries about 980,000 distinct CDR3 sequences, about 29% recorded once. The source was PBMCs, mostly from graft donor cells, collected 360 days after TCRalphabeta/CD19-depleted stem cell transplant. The receptors stem from a boy in the first two years of life who had a stem cell transplant for SCID, so the T cells may come from the graft donor. CDR3s include the opening cysteine and the closing phenylalanine or tryptophan. Each record gives: D gene, J gene, clone size, CDR3 length, V gene, CDR3 DNA, CDR3 protein. The D gene is left open where the match is weak. Clone size is shown for a subset of rows, as once, few, many or a class of expanded clone.

.,TRBJ1-2,many,13,TRBV9,TGTGCCAGCAGCGCGACGGACAGCTATGGCTACACCTTC,CASSATDSYGYTF
.,TRBJ2-7,few,13,TRBV2,TGTGCCTCCACTTGGCGGCCTTCCTACGAGCAGTACTTC,CASTWRPSYEQYF
.,TRBJ2-3,few,15,TRBV15,TGTGCCACCAGCAGCCCGGGACAAAGCACAGATACGCAGTATTTT,CATSSPGQSTDTQYF
TRBD1,TRBJ1-2,.,16,TRBV6-2/TRBV6-3,TGTGCCAGCAGTTACTCGACACAGGGGGCCGACTATGGCTACACCTTC,CASSYSTQGADYGYTF
TRBD2,TRBJ2-3,.,17,TRBV13,TGTGCCAGCAGCCTTTCAATAGCGGGGGGATCGGCAGATACGCAGTATTTT,CASSLSIAGGSADTQYF
.,TRBJ2-3,few,13,TRBV9,TGTGCCAGCAATAGGGCGGACACAGATACGCAGTATTTT,CASNRADTDTQYF
.,TRBJ2-7,.,13,TRBV7-6,TGTGCCAGCAGCAAACAGGGACTCTACGAGCAGTACTTC,CASSKQGLYEQYF
.,TRBJ2-7,few,14,TRBV20-1,TGCAGTGCCACCCAGGGGGGATACCCCTACGAGCAGTACTTC,CSATQGGYPYEQYF
.,TRBJ2-1,few,16,TRBV19,TGTGCCAGTAGTTCGAAGGTAGGCGGGATCTACAATGAGCAGTTCTTC,CASSSKVGGIYNEQFF
.,TRBJ1-1,few,12,TRBV6-5,TGTGCCAGCAGTTACGGGGACAATGAAGCTTTCTTT,CASSYGDNEAFF
.,TRBJ2-7,.,13,TRBV7-9,TGTGCCAGCAGCCCCGCTGGTACTGTCGAGCAGTACTTC,CASSPAGTVEQYF
.,TRBJ2-2,few,15,TRBV9,TGTGCCAGCAGCGTTTGGGGTTGGGGCACCGGGGAGCTGTTTTTT,CASSVWGWGTGELFF
TRBD2,TRBJ2-7,.,17,TRBV7-9,TGTGCCAGCAGCTTTCGGGGACGAGCTAGCGGGGCGTACGAGCAGTACTTC,CASSFRGRASGAYEQYF
.,TRBJ2-1,.,14,TRBV29-1,TGCAGCGTCCTCTCGGGGCGGGACAACAATGAGCAGTTCTTC,CSVLSGRDNNEQFF
.,TRBJ1-5,few,14,TRBV7-2,TGTGCCAGCAGCACCGGACGGGTCAATCAGCCCCAGCATTTT,CASSTGRVNQPQHF
TRBD1,TRBJ2-7,.,16,TRBV28,TGTGCCAGCAGCCCAGGAGGGACAGGGGGGCTCTACGAGCAGTACTTC,CASSPGGTGGLYEQYF
TRBD1,TRBJ2-7,.,13,TRBV6-1,TGTGCCAGCAGGGCGACAGGGGACCACGAGCAGTACTTC,CASRATGDHEQYF
.,TRBJ2-3,few,14,TRBV20-1,TGCAGTGCTTCTGACCCCTTTGGCTCAGATACGCAGTATTTT,CSASDPFGSDTQYF
.,TRBJ2-1,.,14,TRBV4-1,TGCGCCAGCCGGGACTTACGGGGATACAATGAGCAGTTCTTC,CASRDLRGYNEQFF
.,TRBJ2-3,.,15,TRBV7-2,TGTGCCAGCAGCTTAGTGAGTGGGGGGGGCGATACGCAGTATTTT,CASSLVSGGGDTQYF
.,TRBJ1-1,few,15,TRBV20-1,TGCAGTGCTAGCAGGGTCGCCGGGGTCAGCACTGAAGCTTTCTTT,CSASRVAGVSTEAFF
.,TRBJ2-1,.,15,TRBV24-1,TGTGCCACCAGTGATTTTGGTGGGTTCGCGGATGAGCAGTTCTTC,CATSDFGGFADEQFF
TRBD2,TRBJ2-7,.,15,TRBV7-2,TGTGCCAGCAGCTTACGGGGGGAAAAAACCTACGAGCAGTACTTC,CASSLRGEKTYEQYF
TRBD2,TRBJ2-7,few,15,TRBV5-1,TGCGCCAGCAGCTTGGTGGTAGCGGGAGCCTACGAGCAGTACTTC,CASSLVVAGAYEQYF
TRBD1,TRBJ2-2,many,15,TRBV29-1,TGCAGCGTTGTTAGATACAGGGGGGACACCGGGGAGCTGTTTTTT,CSVVRYRGDTGELFF
.,TRBJ1-6,.,17,TRBV5-6,TGTGCCAGCAGCTCTTACGGGACAACCTTCCCCACTTCACCCCTCCACTTT,CASSSYGTTFPTSPLHF
.,TRBJ1-5,.,13,TRBV9,TGTGCCAGCAGCGGATCTCTTATGGGGCCCCAGCATTTT,CASSGSLMGPQHF
.,TRBJ2-6,.,16,TRBV3-1,TGTGCCAGCAGCCAAGGTGGGGTACCTGGGGCCAACGTCCTGACTTTC,CASSQGGVPGANVLTF
.,TRBJ2-5,few,13,TRBV5-1,TGCGCCAGCAACTCCCCGTTTCAAGAGACCCAGTACTTC,CASNSPFQETQYF
.,TRBJ2-2,few,17,TRBV4-1,TGCGCCAGCAGCCAACCATCAGGGGAACGGAGCACCGGGGAGCTGTTTTTT,CASSQPSGERSTGELFF
.,TRBJ2-3,.,17,TRBV5-1,TGCGCCAGCAGGGAGGGCGGGACGACTCCTAGCACAGATACGCAGTATTTT,CASREGGTTPSTDTQYF
.,TRBJ1-4,.,15,TRBV6-5,TGTGCCAGCAGTTACGGTATAGCAGTCAATGAAAAACTGTTTTTT,CASSYGIAVNEKLFF
.,TRBJ2-7,few,13,TRBV5-1,TGCGCCAGCAAAAGGGGACTTGACTACGAGCAGTACTTC,CASKRGLDYEQYF
.,TRBJ2-1,many,12,TRBV7-8,TGTGCCAGCAGCCAACTGGGGACCCCAGTTTTCTTC,CASSQLGTPVFF
TRBD1,TRBJ2-7,few,15,TRBV12-3/TRBV12-4,TGTGCCAGCAGTTTTGAGGGGACAGGGACGTACGAGCAGTACTTC,CASSFEGTGTYEQYF
.,TRBJ2-2,few,14,TRBV12-3/TRBV12-4,TGTGCCAGCAGCAGAGACAGGACGGCCGGGGAGCTGTTTTTT,CASSRDRTAGELFF
.,TRBJ1-6,few,10,TRBV20-1,TGCAGTGCTAGAGATTCACCCCTCCACTTT,CSARDSPLHF
.,TRBJ1-1,.,11,TRBV12-3/TRBV12-4,TGTGCCAGCAGCCCCTTAGAAGAAGCTTTCTTT,CASSPLEEAFF
TRBD1,TRBJ2-7,.,14,TRBV20-1,TGCAGTGCTTGGGGACAGGGGGCCTCCTACGAGCAGTACTTC,CSAWGQGASYEQYF
.,TRBJ2-4,few,13,TRBV7-9,TGTGCCAGCTCGGTGGGCAGACAAAACATTCAGTACTTC,CASSVGRQNIQYF